The subject of this entry is one T cell receptor beta chain. This record belongs to a study of blood T cell repertoires in COVID-19. Looking at the study overall: Acute and convalescent COVID-19 specimens originated in the United States, Italy and Spain. PBMCs, B-cell-depleted T cells, or T cells provided the cDNA or gDNA that made up the material.

The CDR3 is 12 residues long. Trimming stripped 6 bases from V and 2 bases from J, with 8 bases between. The V gene's germline CDR1 is MNHEY and CDR2 SVGAGI. The authors' processing: From reference gene primer amplification, estimates of nucleated cell counts were derived. Only in-frame clones appear in the TCRdb table, and some are missing; sequencing was by immunoSEQ multiplex PCR. V, J and clone size derive from that table, while D and trimming were established from the DNA sequence. The sample yields about 420,000 clones, roughly 89% seen once. Enrollment of patients from Seattle took place during active infection, with longitudinal follow-up.

The source is a young man with COVID-19, enrolled during active disease. J is TRBJ2-7 and V is TRBV6-5; weak D call: TRBD2 (6 bases). The specimen was peripheral blood. The CDR3 DNA reads TGTGCCAGCAGGGGGGGAACCTACGAGCAGTACTTC. This gives the protein CASRGGTYEQYF.